Below are 8 T cell receptor beta chains sequenced from a single sample in a study of identical twins. MiXCR was run by TCRdb on the 5' RACE reads, yielding one entry per CDR3 protein. Of roughly 250,000 distinct CDR3 sequences in the sample, about 7% were seen once. These data also featured in a second study, about yellow fever vaccine responses in identical twins.

Specimen: memory (CD45RO+) T cells sorted from blood. Source of these receptors: a woman between 18 and 29 years old in good health.

This clonotype appeared many times. This sequence joins TRBV15 and TRBJ1-4; tentatively, D is TRBD1 (5 bases). Germline V gene sequence: CDR1 LNHNV, CDR2 YYDKDF (reference sequence). V dropped 0 bases and J dropped 3 bases, with 11 bases sitting between them. This CDR3 region has 16 residues. CDR3 bases: TGTGCCACCAGCAGAGATCGGGACCCGGCTAATGAAAAACTGTTTTTT. As protein: CATSRDRDPANEKLFF.

This clonotype was recorded at least ten times. The CDR3 region has the DNA TGTGCCAGCAGCCAAGGAGTATGGTCAGCGGGGAGGCGCCTAGCCAAAAACATTCAGTACTTC. Translating it yields CASSQGVWSAGRRLAKNIQYF. The gene calls are TRBV3-1 and TRBJ2-4, with TRBD2 matching over 7 bases. The trim removed 1 base at V and 0 bases at J, leaving 18 bases unmatched. Germline lookup yields CDR1 LGHDT and CDR2 YNNKEL (reference sequence). The length of the CDR3 is 21 residues.

The chain recombines TRBV2 with TRBJ2-3; 7 positions agree with TRBD2. Trimming took 7 bases from V and 0 from J; bases not matched to a gene: 7. The CDR3 is 15 amino acids. CDR1 is SNHLY and CDR2 is FYNNEI in the germline V gene. The CDR3 loop reads CASKALAVSTDTQYF. In DNA form, the CDR3 reads TGTGCCAGCAAGGCGCTAGCGGTGAGCACAGATACGCAGTATTTT.

This chain links TRBV27 with TRBJ1-4, with D unclear. Trimming took off 9 bases at V and 12 bases at J, with 14 bases between the two ends. The germline V gene has CDR1 MNHEY and CDR2 SMNVEV (reference sequence). CDR3 size: 11 residues. CDR3 region: CASSPEGQLFF. In nucleotides, the CDR3 is TGTGCCAGTTCCCCGGAGGGTCAACTGTTTTTT. Looking up the rest from reference TRBV27 and TRBJ1-4 gives the full variable domain: EAQVTQNPRYLITVTGKKLTVTCSQNMNHEYMSWYRQDPGLGLRQIYYSMNVEVTDKGDVPEGYKVSRKEKRNFPLILESPSPNQTSLYFCASSPEGQLFFGSGTQLSVL.

V is TRBV20-1 and J is TRBJ2-3; 8 nucleotides line up with TRBD2. The trim removed 6 bases at V and 1 base at J, leaving 12 bases unmatched. Germline CDR1 reads DFQATT; CDR2 reads SNEGSKA (reference sequence). The length of the CDR3 is 16 residues. CDR3 in DNA: TGCAGTGCCCAACCCCGGGGGGGGTTTCGCACAGATACGCAGTATTTT. Translation: CSAQPRGGFRTDTQYF.

The rearrangement joins TRBV28 to TRBJ1-5; possible D gene TRBD1, 5 bases. The CDR3 totals 14 residues. Germline CDR1 MDHEN, CDR2 SYDVKM. V was shortened by 8 bases and J by 0 bases, with 11 bases between the two germline ends. CDR3 nucleotides: TGTGCCAGCTGGGGGTTGGGTAGCAATCAGCCCCAGCATTTT. Translated, it gives CASWGLGSNQPQHF.

This clonotype was counted at least ten times. CDR3 nucleotide sequence: TGTGCCAGCAGTTACGGACAGGGACTGTACACTGAAGCTTTCTTT. Encoded protein: CASSYGQGLYTEAFF. V usage is TRBV6-2 or TRBV6-3 and J usage is TRBJ1-1; 8 bases map to TRBD1. CDR1 and CDR2 from the germline V gene are MNHEY and SVGEGT. V shed 2 bases, J shed 3 bases, and the junction held 5 bases outside the gene matches. CDR3 length: 15 amino acids.

This clonotype occurred a few times. The chain joins TRBV2 to TRBJ2-2; D is possibly TRBD2 (6 bases). This CDR3 has 16 residues. Trimming removed 6 bases from V and 0 bases from J, with 14 bases in between. Germline V gene lookup returns CDR1 SNHLY and CDR2 FYNNEI. The CDR3 sequence is CASSAQLAANTGELFF. DNA for the CDR3: TGTGCCAGCAGCGCCCAACTAGCTGCGAACACCGGGGAGCTGTTTTTT.